This T cell receptor beta chain derives from a study of monozygotic twins with inflammatory bowel disease (dated by TCRdb to the late 2010s). At the level of the whole study: In total, approximately 28 monozygotic twin pairs made up the full study: 19 Danish pairs, all IBD-discordant, plus nine German pairs, of which four were IBD-concordant and five were IBD-discordant. Each individual had, on average, about 151 000 unique TCRalpha sequences and 181 000 unique TCRbeta sequences available for analysis. The search for disease-associated traits relied mainly on comparing, within discordant pairs, IBD patients with their genetically identical healthy co-twins. Points the paper makes about the study in general: Because patients were on differing immunosuppressive treatments, the repertoires may have picked up extra background noise and inter-individual variability. Compared with healthy twins, IBD patients had fewer clonotypes in common with other individuals, a difference most pronounced in patients showing signs of disease activity. Different T cell subtypes could not be distinguished in the analysis. Repertoire similarity did not differ between concordant and discordant twins, which could be due to limited statistical power. The results gave no support for a single strong signal or clonotype linked to IBD. A decrease in TCRbeta repertoire diversity, as measured by inverse Simpson index, was observed in IBD patients compared with their healthy co-twins.

Note on this clonotype: There is no known antigen for this receptor.

The CDR3 spans 16 residues, from the cysteine through the phenylalanine. The nucleotide record is missing. The germline V gene supplies CDR1 SGHRS and CDR2 YFSETQ. The receptor library was made with 5' RACE. The input for every TCR library was 3500 ng of total RNA. For each sample, cDNA synthesis was carried out in eight separate reactions using SMARTScribe reverse transcriptase. During cDNA synthesis, template switching introduced unique molecular identifiers that contained a 6-nucleotide sample barcode. TCRalpha and TCRbeta cDNA was amplified by two nested PCRs of approximately 17 and 9 cycles, with bead purification after each PCR. Before amplification, cDNA was treated with uracil DNA-glycosylase and purified using the QIAquick PCR purification kit. The second PCR added Illumina TruSeq-compatible adapters along with sample-specific barcodes. TapeStation and Qubit were used to check library quality and concentration, and approximately 5.4 ng of each library was pooled. Sequencing of pooled libraries was carried out on an Illumina HiSeq2500 single-index Rapid Run using 2 x 100 bp reads and custom sequencing primers. Per the original workflow: MiGEC version 1.2.6 was used for UMI-based consensus assembly to correct PCR and sequencing errors. MiXCR version 2.1.1 was used to carry out V(D)J alignment, clonotype assembly and CDR3 extraction. Normalisation of gene usage, clonotype sharing and MAIT/NKT TCR abundance was achieved by analysing the top 1000, 10 000 and 20 000 clonotypes per sample. After downsampling to 27 000 UMIs, diversity was calculated as the inverse Simpson index using the vegan R package. Paired Mann-Whitney U tests were applied to discordant twin pairs, with Benjamini-Hochberg correction for multiple testing. TCRdb reprocessed the reads, so every CDR3 protein sequence counts as one entry and DNA is not shown. None of the V and J calls come from the authors' own analysis; TCRdb made them. The table of this sample itemizes around 200,000 distinct CDR3 sequences. The ten largest account for around 1.5% of the sample.

From each donor, a roughly 2.6 ml peripheral blood sample was collected into PAXgene tubes and stored at -80 degrees C. Without T cell sorting, total RNA was isolated from whole blood using the PAXgene blood miRNA kit on an automated QIAcube. Peripheral blood from monozygotic twin pairs concordant or discordant for inflammatory bowel disease was subjected to deep TCRalpha and TCRbeta repertoire profiling with unique molecular barcoding. Smoking habits were recorded for all twin pairs, and each individual was classified as a current, former or never smoker. The sequence was obtained from a human donor with ulcerative colitis or Crohn's disease, or a healthy co-twin of an affected twin (not recorded which). The sequencing sample was made of blood. In this chain, TRBV5-1 is recombined with TRBJ1-6; the TRBD1 assignment by TCRdb is unverifiable without DNA. The CDR3 region: CASRGMSGQGDSPLHF.